This entry concerns a single T cell receptor (beta chain). What it binds is unknown. The source of the sample is a study of cytomegalovirus exposure and HLA in healthy donors. Overall study results and limits: Accurate prediction of HLA-A and HLA-B alleles (for most subjects) was reportedly achieved from TCR beta sequences. TRBV6-2, TRBV6-3 and other indistinguishable V segments were excluded.

CDR1 and CDR2 from the germline V gene are LNHDA and SQIVND (reference sequence). There are 13 residues in the CDR3. The V and J ends lost 4 bases and 2 bases respectively, with 9 bases between them. The PCR ran on 60 Vbeta and 13 Jbeta primers. Generated by immunoSEQ multiplex PCR, the TCRdb table keeps only in-frame clones and is missing some. There are approximately 82,000 clones in the sample; around 81% occur only once, and around 1.5% lies in the top ten. Each of the donors was a healthy bone marrow donor. Although they were nominally healthy when sampled, donors likely had unrecorded immune exposures.

The clonotype originates from a man aged 40-49 years in good health and CMV-seronegative. This chain connects TRBV19 to TRBJ2-7, with D maybe TRBD1 (5 bases). The material sequenced was PBMCs. CDR3: CASSTDSPYEQYF. CDR3 nucleotide sequence: TGTGCCAGTAGTACCGACAGTCCCTACGAGCAGTACTTC.